What follows are 21 T cell receptor beta chains derived from one specimen sequenced in a study of CD8 T cells in Susac syndrome. With random hexamers, roughly 0.45 to 1 ug RNA was reverse transcribed. MiXCR, run by TCRdb on the immunoSEQ multiplex PCR reads, gives a single entry per CDR3 protein. The repertoire holds 170,000 or so distinct CDR3 sequences, with approximately 94% as singletons. Sequencing was performed on CD4+ T cells from PBMCs. The receptors come from a human donor with Susac syndrome.

This chain links TRBV6-2 or TRBV6-3 with TRBJ1-1; D is uncertain. V dropped 2 bases and J dropped 1 base, with 5 bases sitting between them. This CDR3 comprises 13 residues. Per the germline V gene, CDR1 is MNHEY and CDR2 is SVGEGT. This CDR3 reads CASSYLQNTEAFF. Written as DNA, the CDR3 is TGTGCCAGCAGTTACCTACAGAACACTGAAGCTTTCTTT.

This chain uses TRBV10-3 with TRBJ2-1, with TRBD1 matching over 10 bases. Germline V CDR1 and CDR2: ENHRY, SYGVKD. J lost 11 bases, V lost 6 bases, and 16 bases had no gene match. This CDR3 region has 16 residues. CDR3 DNA: TGTGCCATCAGCGACCCGCTGGGACAGGGGCTCGGTAAGCAGTTCTTC. Its translation: CAISDPLGQGLGKQFF.

A few counts support this clonotype. The DNA for the CDR3 is TGTGCCAGCACTGACAGAGCCTACGAGCAGTACTTC. Encoded protein: CASTDRAYEQYF. V gene TRBV6-2 or TRBV6-3 combines with J gene TRBJ2-7; D may be TRBD1 (5 bases). V lost 7 bases, J lost 2 bases, and 9 bases lay in between. Germline-derived CDR1 and CDR2 are MNHEY and SVGEGT. This CDR3 has 12 amino acids.

V gene TRBV29-1 combines with J gene TRBJ2-5; D perhaps matches TRBD1 (5 bases). Germline CDR1 SQVTM, CDR2 ANQGSEA. This CDR3 comprises 13 residues. V gave up 6 bases and J gave up 3 bases, with 14 bases separating them. Here the CDR3 DNA reads TGCAGCGTGGAAATTGGGGCCAAAGAGACCCAGTACTTC. Protein sequence: CSVEIGAKETQYF.

The V and J genes are TRBV5-6 and TRBJ1-5, with TRBD1 identical over 8 bases. V gave up 1 base and J gave up 4 bases; unmatched junction bases: 7. From germline, CDR1 is SGHDT and CDR2 YYEEEE. The CDR3 runs 16 residues. The CDR3 spells CASSLSGGGKNQPQHF. The CDR3 nucleotides read TGTGCCAGCAGCTTGTCAGGGGGCGGAAAGAATCAGCCCCAGCATTTT.

J is TRBJ2-7 and V is TRBV6-5; 7 bases match TRBD1. The CDR3 extends over 14 amino acids. J gave up 7 bases and V 7 bases, and 13 bases lay outside the gene matches. CDR1 is MNHEY, CDR2 SVGAGI, per germline. CDR3 DNA sequence: TGTGCCAGCACCAAGGGACAGCCTACCGGGGAGCAGTACTTC. Translation: CASTKGQPTGEQYF.

The V call is TRBV4-2, the J call TRBJ2-2; 7 bases fit TRBD1. Germline assignment: CDR1 LGHNA and CDR2 YNFKEQ. CDR3 length: 14 amino acids. V was pared by 5 bases and J by 4 bases, with 4 bases of the junction left unmatched. Here the CDR3 DNA reads TGTGCCAGCAGCGAACCAGGGGGCACCGGGGAGCTGTTTTTT. The encoded protein is CASSEPGGTGELFF.

CDR3 loop: CASSRRQGPMNTEAFF. CDR3 nucleotides: TGTGCCAGCAGCCGGCGACAGGGACCTATGAACACTGAAGCTTTCTTT. The chain joins TRBV12-3 or TRBV12-4 to TRBJ1-1; 7 bases line up with TRBD1. The CDR3 totals 16 residues. Unmatched junction bases numbered 10, after V lost 6 bases and J lost 0 bases.

As regards this clonotype: At one end the junction does not follow the germline gene, possibly because of a read error. The chain couples TRBV12-3 or TRBV12-4 to TRBJ1-5; no clear D gene. The CDR3 covers 13 residues. CDR3 DNA: TGTGCCAGCAGTTTTGGTAGCAATCAGCCCCGGCATTTT. Residues: CASSFGSNQPRHF.

The chain recombines TRBV20-1 with TRBJ1-2; no clear D. CDR1 is DFQATT, CDR2 SNEGSKA, per germline (reference sequence). The V and J ends lost 8 bases and 2 bases respectively, with 15 bases between them. The CDR3 is made up of 13 amino acids. For the CDR3, the DNA is TGCAGTTCGCGGACGGACCTAAACTATGGCTACACCTTC. Translation: CSSRTDLNYGYTF.

The rearrangement links TRBV5-1 to TRBJ2-7; tentative D call: TRBD2 (5 bases). This CDR3 has 13 residues. V was shortened by 0 bases and J by 9 bases, with 13 bases between the two germline ends. From germline, CDR1 is SGHRS and CDR2 YFSETQ. DNA for the CDR3: TGCGCCAGCAGCTTGGATTGGGAGACCGGGCAGTACTTC. Residues: CASSLDWETGQYF.

The chain carries TRBV15 and TRBJ2-4; 7 nucleotides match TRBD1. The CDR3 extends over 21 amino acids. With 0 bases clipped from V and 1 base from J, the junction kept 18 bases outside the gene matches. Germline V lookup: CDR1 LNHNV, CDR2 YYDKDF (reference sequence). CDR3 protein: CATSRDGLRDRSSSAKNIQYF. The CDR3, as DNA: TGTGCCACCAGCAGAGACGGATTACGGGACAGATCCTCTAGCGCCAAAAACATTCAGTACTTC.

The V gene is TRBV3-1, the J gene TRBJ2-5, with unresolved D. In germline, CDR1 is LGHDT, CDR2 YNNKEL (reference sequence). Deletions cut 0 bases from V and 5 bases from J, with 10 bases between. The CDR3 loop spans 14 amino acids. CDR3 nucleotides: TGTGCCAGCAGCCAAGACCTGGGTGGCGAGACCCAGTACTTC. Amino acids: CASSQDLGGETQYF.

The chain employs TRBV20-1 and TRBJ2-3, with 10 bases lining up with TRBD2. Germline V lookup: CDR1 DFQATT, CDR2 SNEGSKA (reference sequence). J gave up 2 bases and V 3 bases, and 5 bases lay outside the gene matches. This CDR3 spans 15 amino acids. The CDR3 loop reads CSASPSGGLTDTQYF. The CDR3 DNA follows: TGCAGTGCTAGTCCTAGCGGGGGCCTCACAGATACGCAGTATTTT.

The rearrangement joins TRBV12-3 or TRBV12-4 to TRBJ2-4; TRBD1 might be the D (6 bases). The CDR3 spans 15 residues. V gave up 6 bases and J gave up 11 bases, with 23 bases separating them. The CDR3 DNA reads TGTGCCAGCAGCCTAAATTCCGGGACAAATATTCTTCAGTACTTC. It codes for CASSLNSGTNILQYF.

The J gene is TRBJ1-2, the V gene TRBV7-9, with D possibly being TRBD1 (5 bases). The V gene lost 2 bases and the J gene lost 5 bases, with 9 bases spanning the gap. In germline, CDR1 is SEHNR, CDR2 FQNEAQ (reference sequence). This CDR3 spans 13 amino acids. The CDR3 sequence: CASSLFGTYGYTF. The DNA of the CDR3 is TGTGCCAGCAGCTTATTCGGGACTTATGGCTACACCTTC.

V is TRBV19 and J is TRBJ1-2, with 8 bases matching TRBD1. Trimming took 5 bases from V and 4 from J; bases not matched to a gene: 6. The CDR3 has 14 amino acids. Germline lookup yields CDR1 LNHDA and CDR2 SQIVND (reference sequence). The CDR3 DNA reads TGTGCCAGTAGTCGACAGGGGACGAGCTATGGCTACACCTTC. Its protein product is CASSRQGTSYGYTF.

The chain recombines TRBV15 with TRBJ1-5, with 8 bases matching TRBD1. Germline lookup yields CDR1 LNHNV and CDR2 YYDKDF (reference sequence). Germline trimming cut 2 bases from V and 6 bases from J; bases unmatched to any gene: 15. This CDR3 contains 18 residues. The CDR3, as DNA: TGTGCCACCAGCAGAAGTCCACAACAGGGGGGAAGGGGTCAGCCCCAGCATTTT. Protein product: CATSRSPQQGGRGQPQHF. Variable domain in full (rest from reference TRBV15 and TRBJ1-5): DAMVIQNPRYQVTQFGKPVTLSCSQTLNHNVMYWYQQKSSQAPKLLFHYYDKDFNNEADTPDNFQSRRPNTSFCFLDIRSPGLGDTAMYLCATSRSPQQGGRGQPQHFGDGTRLSIL.

V and J are TRBV20-1 and TRBJ2-6, with 8 bases lining up with TRBD1. Germline V gene sequence: CDR1 DFQATT, CDR2 SNEGSKA (reference sequence). This CDR3 spans 14 amino acids. With V trimmed by 5 bases and J by 4 bases, 4 bases remained unmatched. The CDR3 here is CSADRGDGANVLTF. DNA of the CDR3: TGCAGTGCTGACAGGGGCGACGGGGCCAACGTCCTGACTTTC.

The chain is built from TRBV14 and TRBJ1-2; maybe TRBD1 (5 bases). V was cut by 1 base and J by 8 bases, with 14 bases left in between. The CDR3 runs 14 residues. The germline gives CDR1 SGHDN, CDR2 FVKESK. The CDR3 coding sequence is TGTGCCAGCAGCCAAGCGACCGGATGGGGGGGCTACACCTTC. This gives the protein CASSQATGWGGYTF.

The J gene is TRBJ1-4, the V gene TRBV5-6; D is uncertain. V was trimmed by 0 bases and J by 6 bases, leaving 15 bases between them. Germline assignment: CDR1 SGHDT and CDR2 YYEEEE. This CDR3 spans 16 amino acids. CDR3: CASSLEGRIEDEKLFF. CDR3 nucleotide sequence: TGTGCCAGCAGCTTGGAAGGGCGGATCGAGGATGAAAAACTGTTTTTT.